This TCR beta chain is from a study of blood T cell repertoires in COVID-19. About the research overall: Sources were T cells, B-cell-depleted T cells, or PBMCs; the material itself was cDNA or gDNA.

The V gene lost 2 bases and the J gene lost 7 bases, with 9 bases spanning the gap. Germline V lookup: CDR1 SGHVS, CDR2 FQNEAQ. CDR3 length: 13 residues. Study processing details: Amplified reference gene primers provided the basis for estimating nucleated cell counts. Some clones are missing from TCRdb's copy, which holds only in-frame ones; the method was immunoSEQ multiplex PCR. That table furnishes V, J and clone size, whereas the DNA furnished D and trimming. Among fewer than 85,000 clones listed, 80% to 90% were seen once. The count of this clone is one. This rearrangement joins TRBV7-8 to TRBJ1-5; D might be TRBD1 (5 bases). Sequenced input: peripheral blood. This clonotype was sampled from a man between 50 and 59 years old with active COVID-19. The CDR3 nucleotides read TGTGCCAGCAGCTTATTGGACAACCAGCCCCAGCATTTT. Protein product: CASSLLDNQPQHF.